The 18 T cell receptor beta chains given below trace back to one sample, sequenced in a study of shared clonotypes between healthy human individuals. Measured with immunoSEQ multiplex PCR; TCRdb has only the in-frame clones, and not every one. The profile shows 2 million to 2.5 million clones, approximately 93% of them singletons. Source material: naive CD4+ T cells from PBMCs. Subset of the sample: CD45RA+ positively selected. The source is a man between 18 and 29 years old in good health. Some clones in this sample may be carry-over from other donors' samples.

The chain combines TRBV6-5 with TRBJ1-1; tentative D call: TRBD1 (5 bases). Germline CDR1 MNHEY, CDR2 SVGAGI. Trimming removed 4 bases at V and 6 bases at J, with 12 bases between. The CDR3 extends over 13 amino acids. The CDR3, as DNA: TGTGCCAGCAGTTCACGACAGTTCGCTGAAGCTTTCTTT. Residues: CASSSRQFAEAFF.

This chain links TRBV18 with TRBJ2-1; 10 bases fit TRBD2. The CDR3 has 17 amino acids. In germline, CDR1 is KGHSH, CDR2 LQKENI. Trimming cost V 2 bases and J 2 bases; bases outside gene matches: 6. The CDR3 loop reads CASSPSGRVVAYNEQFF. In DNA form, the CDR3 reads TGTGCCAGCTCACCAAGCGGGAGGGTGGTCGCCTACAATGAGCAGTTCTTC.

The chain carries TRBV7-9 and TRBJ2-1, with 10 bases aligning to TRBD2. Germline values: CDR1 SEHNR, CDR2 FQNEAQ (reference sequence). J was trimmed by 4 bases and V by 5 bases; bases with no gene match: 5. This CDR3 spans 15 amino acids. The DNA of the CDR3 is TGTGCCAGCAGCCCTAAACTAGCGGGGTACAATGAGCAGTTCTTC. It translates to CASSPKLAGYNEQFF.

This chain joins TRBV28 and TRBJ2-7, with a weak D call TRBD2 (6 bases). V was shortened by 5 bases and J by 0 bases, with 11 bases between the two germline ends. The CDR3 covers 14 residues. Germline CDR1 is MDHEN and CDR2 is SYDVKM. The DNA for the CDR3 is TGTGCCAGCAGTGCCCCCGGGGGCTCCTACGAGCAGTACTTC. Translation: CASSAPGGSYEQYF.

The chain is built from TRBV28 and TRBJ2-1; the D gene could be TRBD1 or TRBD2 (5 bases each). The germline V gene has CDR1 MDHEN and CDR2 SYDVKM. This CDR3 has 15 amino acids. The germline V and J ends were trimmed by 4 bases and 6 bases, with 16 bases remaining between them. The CDR3 region is CASSSRGGTGNEQFF. Written as DNA, the CDR3 is TGTGCCAGCAGTTCTAGGGGTGGGACGGGCAATGAGCAGTTCTTC.

This clone was seen a single time. This chain uses TRBV9 with TRBJ2-3; tentatively, D is TRBD1 (7 bases). This CDR3 comprises 17 residues. The germline V and J ends were trimmed by 4 bases and 2 bases, with 20 bases remaining between them. Germline V gene data show CDR1 as SGDLS and CDR2 as YYNGEE. The CDR3 loop reads CASSPQGGTYTTDTQYF. For the CDR3, the DNA is TGTGCCAGCAGCCCCCAGGGGGGTACTTACACCACAGATACGCAGTATTTT.

A few counts support this clone. The chain recombines TRBV19 with TRBJ1-2; D not certain. Looked up from germline, CDR1 is LNHDA and CDR2 is SQIVND (reference sequence). V was cut by 3 bases and J by 4 bases, with 3 bases left in between. CDR3 length: 11 amino acids. CDR3: CASSMAYGYTF. The CDR3 DNA is TGTGCCAGTAGTATGGCCTATGGCTACACCTTC.

The rearrangement uses TRBV27 and TRBJ1-5; 7 nucleotides match TRBD1. This CDR3 has 15 amino acids. V shed 5 bases, J shed 0 bases, and the junction held 4 bases outside the gene matches. CDR1 is MNHEY and CDR2 is SMNVEV in the germline V gene (reference sequence). The DNA of the CDR3 is TGTGCCAGCAGTCCGACAGGGAATAGCAATCAGCCCCAGCATTTT. Amino acids: CASSPTGNSNQPQHF.

This rearrangement joins TRBV5-6 to TRBJ2-4; 7 bases fit TRBD1. CDR3 length equals 15 residues. Germline V lookup: CDR1 SGHDT, CDR2 YYEEEE. Trimming removed 1 base from V and 1 base from J; junction bases left unmatched: 2. The CDR3, as DNA: TGTGCCAGCAGCTTGACAGGGGAGGCCAAAAACATTCAGTACTTC. It translates to CASSLTGEAKNIQYF. The complete variable domain, with remaining parts taken from reference TRBV5-6 and TRBJ2-4, reads DAGVTQSPTHLIKTRGQQVTLRCSPKSGHDTVSWYQQALGQGPQFIFQYYEEEERQRGNFPDRFSGHQFPNYSSELNVNALLLGDSALYLCASSLTGEAKNIQYFGAGTRLSVL.

This chain joins TRBV25-1 and TRBJ1-5; no clear D. The CDR3 extends over 14 amino acids. From germline, CDR1 is MGHDK and CDR2 SYGVNS. Trimming took off 1 base at V and 1 base at J, with 5 bases between the two ends. The CDR3 DNA is TGTGCCAGCAGTGAATCGGGGAGCAATCAGCCCCAGCATTTT. Residues: CASSESGSNQPQHF.

The chain uses TRBV27 and TRBJ1-4; D might be TRBD1 (5 bases). Germline CDR1 is MNHEY and CDR2 is SMNVEV (reference sequence). The V end was cut by 4 bases, the J end by 3 bases, with 15 bases between. This CDR3 is 16 amino acids long. The CDR3 nucleotides are TGTGCCAGCAGTTCACAGGTGGCAGGAGCTAATGAAAAACTGTTTTTT. This encodes CASSSQVAGANEKLFF.

The CDR3 loop reads CASSPLELNSGANVLTF. The CDR3 coding sequence is TGTGCCAGCAGCCCTTTGGAGCTCAACTCTGGGGCCAACGTCCTGACTTTC. The J gene is TRBJ2-6, the V gene TRBV9; D is uncertain. Germline V gene data show CDR1 as SGDLS and CDR2 as YYNGEE. CDR3 length equals 17 residues. V lost 4 bases, J lost 0 bases, and 14 bases lay in between. The whole variable domain, remainder taken from reference TRBV9 and TRBJ2-6, is DSGVTQTPKHLITATGQRVTLRCSPRSGDLSVYWYQQSLDQGLQFLIQYYNGEERAKGNILERFSAQQFPDLHSELNLSSLELGDSALYFCASSPLELNSGANVLTFGAGSRLTVL.

The rearrangement joins TRBV29-1 to TRBJ1-1; D unresolved. This CDR3 spans 11 amino acids. Germline CDR1 reads SQVTM; CDR2 reads ANQGSEA. Trimming pared 5 bases from V and 2 bases from J, leaving 6 bases between. The CDR3 DNA is TGCAGCGTTATATTAAACACTGAAGCTTTCTTT. Residues: CSVILNTEAFF.

In the case of this clone: This sample includes further DNA sequences coding for the same CDR3. CDR3 nucleotides: TGTGCCAGCTCACCTGGATCCCTAGAGACCCAGTACTTC. Its protein is CASSPGSLETQYF. The genes are TRBV18 and TRBJ2-5; no firm D call. Trimming took off 3 bases at V and 4 bases at J, with 9 bases between the two ends. The CDR3 loop spans 13 amino acids. Germline CDR1 reads KGHSH; CDR2 reads LQKENI.

The V and J genes are TRBV18 and TRBJ2-7; 8 bases map to TRBD2. With 2 bases clipped from V and 0 bases from J, the junction kept 9 bases outside the gene matches. The CDR3 contains 17 residues. Per the germline V gene, CDR1 is KGHSH and CDR2 is LQKENI. The CDR3 DNA reads as TGTGCCAGCTCACCAAATCCCCTAGCGGGCAACTCCTACGAGCAGTACTTC. It translates to CASSPNPLAGNSYEQYF.

The rearrangement links TRBV10-3 to TRBJ2-1; 7 bases map to TRBD1. The J segment lost 7 bases and the V segment lost 10 bases, leaving 7 bases of the junction unmatched. The CDR3 runs to 12 residues. The germline V gene has CDR1 ENHRY and CDR2 SYGVKD. The CDR3 DNA reads as TGTGCCACATGGACAGGAATAAATGAGCAGTTCTTC. Residues: CATWTGINEQFF.

The table lists this clone with a few counts. The chain has TRBV18 and TRBJ2-2; 8 bases match TRBD1. Germline V lookup: CDR1 KGHSH, CDR2 LQKENI. Trimming removed 1 base from V and 9 bases from J; junction bases left unmatched: 10. This CDR3 comprises 16 residues. The DNA for the CDR3 is TGTGCCAGCTCACCACTTGGGACAGGTCGTGTGAGGGAGCTGTTTTTT. Protein: CASSPLGTGRVRELFF.

This clone was counted once. The chain carries TRBV2 and TRBJ1-2; no reliable D call. The germline V gene has CDR1 SNHLY and CDR2 FYNNEI. The CDR3 runs 13 residues. The V end lost 6 bases, the J end lost 0 bases, and 8 bases lay between the germline ends. Written as DNA, the CDR3 is TGTGCCAGCAGGAAAGAGTCTAACTATGGCTACACCTTC. Its translation: CASRKESNYGYTF.